This T cell receptor (beta chain) was found in a study of technical replicates of blood from several donors. Only in-frame clones appear in the TCRdb table, and some are missing; sequencing was by immunoSEQ multiplex PCR. The profile covers tens of thousands of clones, with around 90% appearing a single time and 0.3% to 0.45% taken by the ten largest. The CDR3 is 13 residues long. V was cut by 10 bases and J by 3 bases, with 17 bases left in between. Per germline, CDR1 SGHRS and CDR2 YFSETQ. The sequence derives from a human donor in good health. Some clones in this sample may be carry-over from other donors' samples. The rearrangement uses TRBV5-1 and TRBJ2-7; D perhaps matches TRBD1 (6 bases). Sequenced material: T cells isolated from PBMCs. The CDR3 region has the DNA TGCGCCCGCCGAACAGGGAGCTTCTACGAGCAGTACTTC. This gives the protein CARRTGSFYEQYF.